The following is a TCR beta chain sequence with its context. Its matching antigen is unknown. It was with 60 Vbeta and 13 Jbeta primers that the PCR ran. Profiling relied on immunoSEQ multiplex PCR, and the TCRdb table lists in-frame clones only, not all of them. The sample yields some 150,000 clones, around a tenth seen once. This entry comes from a study of cytomegalovirus exposure and HLA in healthy donors. Findings of the study overall: HLA alleles were associated with 15,000 to 20,000 TCR beta sequences in a later analysis at 0.05 false discovery rate.

The sample taken for sequencing was PBMCs. The receptor comes from a male donor in good health and CMV-seronegative.

The CDR3 spells CASSRDSNNEKLFF. The CDR3 DNA follows: TGTGCCAGCTCCCGGGACTCAAATAATGAAAAACTGTTTTTT. The chain joins TRBV6-6 to TRBJ1-4; possible D gene TRBD1, 5 bases. V lost 8 bases and J lost 4, with 14 bases in between. CDR3 length: 14 amino acids. In germline, CDR1 is MNHNY, CDR2 SVGAGI (reference sequence).